This T cell receptor (beta chain) derives from a study of beta chain features in type 1 diabetes (dated by TCRdb to about 2018). Turning to the overall study: Patients and healthy donors did not differ in mean age, gender distribution, total cell number or subset yield. A total of over 90,000,000 sorted cells were examined across all samples, and a strong correlation was observed between cell number per subset and RNA yield. The study compared TCRB repertoires of sorted circulating CD4+ T cell subsets between recently diagnosed type 1 diabetes patients and matched healthy donors. Regulatory and stem cell-like memory subsets were isolated from only 8 patients and about 8 healthy donors, whereas naive and central memory subsets came from all 30 or so donors. Paper-wide results and their limitations: In all four CD4+ subsets, TCRB CDR3 length was moderately but significantly shorter in type 1 diabetes patients. Naive, central memory and regulatory TCRB repertoires appeared more similar among patients than among healthy donors. PCR may preferentially amplify shorter templates, but because patient and control samples were amplified and corrected together, any resulting skew would affect both groups equally. Sequencing cDNA rather than genomic DNA could over-represent highly expressing activated cells, although activation and CD3 levels did not differ between groups. Only small numbers of individuals were included in the HLA sub-analyses, which left unresolved whether HLA type had any influence on TCRB rearrangement. Fewer insertions and more nucleotide deletions at VDJ recombination sites were observed in patients with type 1 diabetes, implying thymic rearrangement abnormalities.

A single peripheral blood draw of around 0.11 L on average was collected from each donor into heparinised tubes. Naive, central memory, regulatory and stem cell-like memory CD4+ T cells were sorted on a BD FACSAria II using a panel including CD45RO, CCR7, CD25, CD127, CD95 and CD27. Every sorted population had a purity above 95%. Right away, PBMCs were isolated by Lymphoprep density gradient centrifugation and were stained directly, with no culture step. To minimize batch effects, samples were stained and sorted in pairs, one healthy donor with one patient per experiment. As concerns this clone: This receptor's antigen is unknown. Base qualities are not at hand, and no much larger clone is one base apart.

The High Capacity cDNA Reverse Transcription Kit was used to reverse transcribe all of the isolated RNA, meaning that expressed TCRB transcripts were what got sequenced. Naive, central memory and regulatory T cell samples underwent deep immunoSEQ sequencing, averaging about 3.57 million total reads per sample. Sorted cells were lysed in RLT buffer and RNA was extracted with DNase-treated RNeasy Micro or Mini kits, depending on cell number. Each cell subset was processed on its own to prevent cross-contamination, while patient and healthy donor samples were processed together. Using the immunoSEQ multiplex PCR, TCRB sequences were amplified from cDNA into 87-bp fragments spanning the CDR3 region. Amplicons were sequenced on the Illumina HiSeq platform. Concerning the study's data processing: Synthetic template baselines were used to correct PCR bias computationally, reads within Hamming distance 2 were collapsed together, and singletons that could not be merged were discarded. Reads were aligned to IMGT to assign V, D and J genes, CDR3 length, and insertions or deletions at six rearrangement sites. Within each subset, clonotype counts were normalized to the number of sorted cells before true diversity and Gini coefficients were calculated with the tcR R package. The overlap coefficient, calculated on TCRB nucleotide sequences, was used to quantify repertoire sharing. Out-of-frame TCRB sequences from naive cells were analyzed as a proxy for the pre-selection repertoire. Held by TCRdb, this immuneACCESS table contains in-frame sequences only and omits some clones. Under half of the omission traces to an unresolved V gene where checked; the cause of the rest is unknown. V, J and clone size derive from that table, while D and trimming were established from the DNA sequence. Across this sample there are roughly 290,000 clones, with around 16% seen only once. The ten largest clones take up 0.015% to 0.019% of the sample.

The germline V gene (reference sequence) specifies SEHNR as CDR1 and FQNEAQ as CDR2. Germline trimming: 5 bases from V, 4 bases from J; junction bases outside gene matches: 5. The CDR3 runs 15 residues from the cysteine to the phenylalanine. Only CDR3 DNA is held: 45 bases, read in frame from base 1. The source material was naive CD4+ T cells from blood. The sample's cell subset or site label, in plain terms: true naive CD4+ T cells. The chain is encoded by TRBV7-9 joined to TRBJ2-6, and 7 junction bases match TRBD1. The source is a man aged 18 to 35 with type 1 diabetes. The sequenced DNA is TGTGCCAGCAGCCCCAGGGGGTCGGGGGCCAACGTCCTGACTTTC. Its coded protein is CASSPRGSGANVLTF.